Each of the 15 T cell receptor beta chains below was sequenced from the same sample in a study of immune characterization of retroperitoneal liposarcoma. TCRdb re-called the PCR reads through MiXCR, storing one row per CDR3 protein. In the table there are around 2,000 distinct CDR3 sequences, around 30% of which are singletons. Sequenced: tumor tissue. The receptors come from a female donor with retroperitoneal liposarcoma.

The table lists this clonotype with a few counts. The rearrangement links TRBV7-2 to TRBJ2-3; TRBD1 matches at 9 bases. The CDR3 extends over 15 amino acids. V dropped 7 bases and J dropped 3; count of bases not matched to a gene: 8. Germline V CDR1 and CDR2: SGHTA, FQGNSA. CDR3 loop: CASIPTGGATDTQYF. CDR3 sequence (DNA): TGTGCCAGCATCCCGACAGGGGGAGCGACAGATACGCAGTATTTT.

This clonotype was counted a few times. The rearrangement joins TRBV12-5 to TRBJ2-5, with D uncertain. TRBJ2-1 explains the end of the DNA better; the J call may be wrong. Germline V gives CDR1 LGHNT, CDR2 FRNRAP. The CDR3 spans 15 residues. DNA for the CDR3: TGTGCTAGTGGTTCCAACGTGAGCTTGACGGAGACCCAGTTCTTC. Translating gives CASGSNVSLTETQFF.

By share, this clonotype counts as medium-sized. The DNA of the CDR3 is TGTGCCTGGACAGGGGGTATGGTTGATACGCAGTATTTT. Residues: CAWTGGMVDTQYF. The rearrangement joins TRBV30 to TRBJ2-3; TRBD1 aligns across 7 bases. The CDR3 contains 13 residues. From germline, CDR1 is GTSNPN and CDR2 SVGIG (reference sequence). Germline trimming cut 4 bases from V and 6 bases from J; bases unmatched to any gene: 7.

DNA of the CDR3: TGTGCCAGCAGCGGTACTAGAGGACCCTACGAGCAGTACTTC. Protein: CASSGTRGPYEQYF. V is TRBV6-1 and J is TRBJ2-5; a weak D match, TRBD2 (5 bases). The DNA end favors TRBJ2-7, so the J call may be wrong. The germline V gene encodes CDR1 MNHNS and CDR2 SASEGT. The CDR3 extends over 14 amino acids.

This clonotype was counted between two and nine times. The gene calls are TRBV6-9 and TRBJ2-4; D is undetermined. This CDR3 is built from 16 residues. Germline V gives CDR1 MNHGY, CDR2 SVAAGI. Trimming pared 3 bases from V and 13 bases from J, leaving 25 bases between. Here the CDR3 DNA reads TGTGCCAGCAGTTACTTGGCTGAGTCGGCTTACAATGAGCAGTACTTC. It specifies CASSYLAESAYNEQYF.

CDR3 protein: CASSLRGGVHNEQFF. CDR3 coding DNA: TGTGCCAGCAGTTTAAGGGGCGGGGTGCACAATGAGCAGTTCTTC. The chain has TRBV27 and TRBJ2-1; a possible D gene is TRBD2 (6 bases). In germline, CDR1 is MNHEY, CDR2 SMNVEV (reference sequence). CDR3 length: 15 amino acids. V lost 2 bases to trimming and J lost 5 bases, with 13 bases between them.

This clonotype is classed as medium-sized. The chain has TRBV5-3 and TRBJ2-2, with TRBD2 identical over 11 bases. TRBV5-3 is an open reading frame whose function is uncertain. Losses at the gene ends were 3 bases for V and 0 bases for J; bases not matched to a gene: 13. CDR3 length: 20 amino acids. Here the CDR3 DNA reads TGTGCCAGAAGCTCAATCCATAGCGGGAGGGCTTATCCGAACACCGGGGAGCTGTTTTTT. Translation gives CARSSIHSGRAYPNTGELFF.

This chain connects TRBV12-3 or TRBV12-4 to TRBJ1-1; tentatively, D is TRBD1 (6 bases). This CDR3 region has 18 residues. V lost 6 bases, J lost 6 bases, and 29 bases lay in between. CDR3 DNA sequence: TGTGCCAGCAGCCAGGTAGGGGCGACGGACAGAAGTCATCCTGAAGCTTTCTTT. Amino acids: CASSQVGATDRSHPEAFF.

This clonotype was counted once. This chain connects TRBV27 to TRBJ2-1; D unclear. CDR1 is MNHEY, CDR2 SMNVEV, per germline (reference sequence). The CDR3 runs 12 residues. The chain's CDR3 is CVSKELGNEQFF. CDR3 sequence (DNA): TGTGTCTCAAAGGAGCTAGGAAATGAGCAGTTCTTC.

The chain joins TRBV6-6 to TRBJ2-1, with 8 bases matching TRBD2. V trimming: 5 bases; J trimming: 10 bases; junction bases outside the gene matches: 4. The CDR3 loop spans 12 amino acids. Germline lookup yields CDR1 MNHNY and CDR2 SVGAGI (reference sequence). The CDR3 loop is CASSDPGGEQFF. CDR3 nucleotide sequence: TGTGCCAGCAGTGACCCGGGGGGGGAGCAGTTCTTC.

CDR3 DNA sequence: TGCGCCAGCAGCCACGTGTATCTTCTAGCGGGAGGAGATACGCAGTATTTT. Translation gives CASSHVYLLAGGDTQYF. The chain links TRBV4-1 to TRBJ2-3, with TRBD2 matching over 11 bases. Germline V gene data show CDR1 as MGHRA and CDR2 as YSYEKL. This CDR3 has 17 amino acids. Trimming removed 3 bases from V and 5 bases from J; junction bases left unmatched: 10.

By share, this clonotype counts as medium-sized. V and J are TRBV7-2 and TRBJ2-1; 8 nucleotides match TRBD2. Germline-derived CDR1 and CDR2 are SGHTA and FQGNSA. The V segment lost 6 bases and the J segment 13 bases; nucleotides outside the gene matches: 17. This CDR3 region has 15 residues. The CDR3, as DNA: TGTGCCAGCAGGCCCAGCGGGGGATGGGAAGAGACCCAGTTCTTC. Translated: CASRPSGGWEETQFF.

This clonotype was detected ten times or more. This may arise from a read error, as a much more abundant clone is one base away. CDR3 DNA sequence: TGTGCCAGCAGTCAAAACTCCCGCTACGAGCAGTTCTTC. Amino acid sequence: CASSQNSRYEQFF. The rearrangement links TRBV6-6 to TRBJ2-1; D gene uncertain. There are 13 residues in the CDR3. CDR1 and CDR2 (germline): MNHNY, SVGAGI (reference sequence). The germline V and J ends were trimmed by 5 bases and 10 bases, with 15 bases remaining between them.

Within the sample, this clonotype is large. The V and J genes are TRBV6-1 and TRBJ2-1; TRBD1 aligns across 8 bases. The end of the DNA aligns better with TRBJ2-7, so the J call may be wrong. Germline V gene lookup returns CDR1 MNHNS and CDR2 SASEGT. This CDR3 is built from 13 residues. The DNA for the CDR3 is TGTGCCAGTATTGGACAGGGAGCCTACGAGCAGTACTTC. Amino acid sequence: CASIGQGAYEQYF.

V and J are TRBV6-1 and TRBJ2-4, with TRBD1 identical over 7 bases. Germline CDR1 reads MNHNS; CDR2 reads SASEGT. Unmatched junction bases numbered 10, after V lost 5 bases and J lost 0 bases. The CDR3 is made up of 17 amino acids. The CDR3 nucleotides are TGTGCCAGCAGTCCCCTCCCGGGACAGCTAGCCAAAAACATTCAGTACTTC. It is translated as CASSPLPGQLAKNIQYF.